The T cell receptor beta chain described here comes from a study of cytomegalovirus exposure and HLA in healthy donors (dated by TCRdb to about 2017). In terms of the full investigation: According to an earlier analysis of 587 of the donors, some 180 million T cells yielded 120 million or so unique TCR beta sequences and about 300 Gb of sequence data. An early release covering roughly 640 HLA-typed donors comprised about 290 gigabases of sequencing data and around 80 million unique TCR sequences. The genetic ancestry cluster associated with self-reported Caucasian donors included approximately 85% of the roughly 390 genotyped donors. The study aimed to test whether signatures of past pathogen exposure could be identified by cataloging public T cell receptors. The T cell repertoires of around 730 subjects were profiled by immunosequencing and related to cytomegalovirus serostatus. Along with the roughly 670-subject first cohort, a separate validation cohort of approximately 110 different subjects was used. To predict cytomegalovirus infection status, the study combined high-throughput TCR immunosequencing, statistical association of individual TCRs with disease status, and machine learning. A later analysis re-examined previously published TCR beta repertoires from more than 650 donors and added high-resolution HLA genotyping to investigate patterns of TCR occurrence. In the later analysis, no new phenotypic data were used to find candidate immune exposures; instead, reliance was placed on TCR beta sequences and their occurrence across donors. An earlier analysis of 587 of the donors used high-throughput TCR beta sequencing to judge whether each TCR beta V gene segment behaved as functional or pseudogenic. Donor age, sex, ethnicity and CMV serostatus were compiled alongside the repertoire data. In a later genetic analysis, genome-wide SNP genotypes for about three fifths of the roughly 670 donors were used, and that subset was treated as a discovery cohort. Every repertoire in the discovery cohort had been generated on one and the same sequencing platform. Both class I and class II loci were covered by HLA typing, at four-digit resolution. Typing coverage varied by locus: roughly 620-640 donors for A, B, C, DRB1 and DQB1; approximately 500 for DQA1; more than 600 for DPA1; approximately 470 for DPB1. Several DR-DQ haplotypes were treated as single units for association and clustering because of strong linkage in the cohort. Among some 400 genotyped donors of the cohort, an average of around 240,000 unique TCR beta nucleotide sequences was sequenced per donor, of which 15% to 20% were non-productive. The research as a whole found: In a later analysis, some 18,000 TCR beta sequences were associated with specific HLA alleles at a false discovery rate of 0.05. In an earlier analysis of around 500 of the donors, most TCR beta V segments appeared in productive rearrangements about 87% or about 30% of the time, broadly matching IMGT annotations. A further reported finding was that TCR beta sequences accurately predicted the HLA-A and HLA-B alleles for most subjects in the first cohort. Because some donors lacked HLA typing at each locus, the association tests relied only on the typed subset. Most TCR sequences were seen in very few donors, while some public TCRs were found in many individuals. This cohort had only TCR beta chains sequenced, and the lack of alpha or paired-chain data limited which features could be detected. Correlated functional status among segregating V segments might be attributable to linkage disequilibrium, but an unknown experimental factor could not be ruled out. The earlier analysis of approximately 590 of the donors excluded seventeen rarely observed V segments, including chromosome 9 orphons, because counts were too low. In both the original and validation cohorts, the classifier was reported to diagnose cytomegalovirus status with high specificity and sensitivity. The authors suggested that the approach could potentially be extended to other disease states and immunological phenotypes. An association between a missense DCLRE1C variant and V-gene and J-gene trimming of TCR beta chains was found in a later genetic analysis and replicated in an independent cohort. For the cohort, immune exposure information was limited to CMV serostatus. In a later analysis, most CMV-associated TCR beta chains were found to appear HLA-restricted, with HLA associations seemingly driven largely by CMV exposure. According to a later analysis, TCR association rates differed among HLA loci, with DRB1 alleles showing the most associated TCRs and HLA-C alleles showing the fewest. A later analysis found that HLA-associated TCR beta chains were more clonally expanded and had lower generation probabilities than equally common non-associated chains. Because the 87-base-pair reads could not distinguish some IMGT-functional V segments, including TRBV6-2 and TRBV6-3, those segments were excluded. A later genetic analysis reported fewer N-insertions in productive TCRs among donors in an Asian-associated ancestry cluster than the approximately 700-donor mean. Strong co-occurrence of HLA alleles, especially DR and DQ, made assigning TCR associations to individual alleles difficult. The study listed over 150 TCR beta chains as associated with cytomegalovirus. Presence/absence analyses assumed roughly uniform sequencing depth across donors, an assumption that may not hold. A few of the identified cytomegalovirus-associated TCR beta chains were confirmed in vitro to be specific for cytomegalovirus antigens. In a later analysis, several top co-occurrence clusters were reported to appear linked to parvovirus B19, influenza, CMV and Epstein-Barr virus. A group of highly shared sequence variants was considered likely to be a technical artifact of the sequencing pipeline.

In the case of this clone: Its antigen is not yet known. Base qualities are not recorded, but no much larger clone differs from it by a single base.

The cohort was made up of 500 to 850 healthy bone marrow donors. At the time of sampling, every cohort member was nominally healthy, though immune exposures that went unrecorded were likely present. The donor tested CMV seronegative, placing the donor among the 300 to 450 seronegative members of the cohort. A peripheral blood sample was collected from each donor, and TCR beta sequencing was performed on peripheral blood mononuclear cells. The Qiagen DNeasy Blood Extraction Kit was used to extract genomic DNA from the blood cell samples. The method was the immunoSEQ multiplex PCR assay. A mixture of 60 forward primers for TCR Vbeta segments and 13 reverse primers for TCR Jbeta segments was used in the multiplex PCR. A multiplex PCR assay on genomic DNA amplified the CDR3 region of rearranged TCR beta genes. The Illumina HiSeq System was used to sequence the amplified TCR beta libraries as 87-base-pair reads. On the authors' methods: Across the 700 or so repertoires, a later analysis counted some 80 million unique TCR beta chains, around 11 million of which were shared by at least two donors. To remove PCR and sequencing errors, raw reads were error-corrected and collapsed into unique sequences using a nearest-neighbor algorithm that merged closely related sequences. Alignment of CDR3 sequences to IMGT reference sequences was used to assign V, D and J gene segments. For a sequence to be retained, a match of at least six nucleotides was required to both a V gene segment and a J gene segment. Rearrangements were called productive when the CDR3 lacked stop codons and stayed in frame with V and J; all others were non-productive. Following IMGT convention, CDR3 was defined as the stretch from the second conserved V-encoded cysteine to the conserved J-encoded phenylalanine. In an earlier analysis of around 600 of the donors, sequences lacking an unambiguous match to a single V gene segment were excluded. In an earlier analysis of some 590 of the donors, a V segment was called functional when productive rearrangements were above 56.7%, and segregating when the standard deviation between donors exceeded 5%. A statistical classification framework was built to diagnose cytomegalovirus status from the catalog of TCR beta chain sequences. In a later analysis, TCR nucleotide sequences were compared against IMGT/GENE-DB human TR gene sequences so that V and J genes could be assigned. In a later analysis, CDR3 sequences and most-parsimonious VDJ recombination scenarios were assigned using the TCRdist pipeline. A later analysis defined each TCR beta chain by its CDR3 amino acid sequence plus V-gene family, and excluded reads lacking a unique V-gene family. As a way to deal with suspected cross-contamination and a sequencing artifact, a later analysis dropped nearly 600 nucleotide sequences that were highly shared and had low generation probability. For each public chain, a later analysis derived a clonal expansion index from normalized ranks of inferred template counts within each repertoire. A later analysis computed generation probabilities with a VDJ recombination model fitted to out-of-frame rearrangements, and checked the results against IGoR. Hypergeometric tests were used in a later analysis to score TCR-TCR, TCR-HLA and TCR-CMV co-occurrence, with a repertoire-size bias correction applied to the TCR pairs. In a later analysis, false discovery rates were estimated by permuting HLA or CMV assignments 20 times. In a later analysis, co-occurring TCRs were grouped using DBSCAN, and TCRdist sequence similarity was added for clustering within HLA-allele-positive subsets. Co-occurrence clustering excluded repertoires with fewer than 30,000 or more than 120,000 public chains, plus five with anomalous nucleotide sharing. In its TCRdb copy, this immuneACCESS table keeps in-frame sequences only and misses some clones. Where compared with another copy, unresolved V genes explain less than half of these, and the others have no known cause. V, J and clone size were drawn from that table, and D and trimming were deduced from the DNA. The sample profile shows roughly 100,000 clones; about 71% of them were found once. Clones ranked in the top ten supply roughly 3.5% of the sample.

The germline V gene gives CDR1 as LGHNT and CDR2 as FRNRAP. The CDR3 runs 19 residues from the cysteine to the phenylalanine. Only the CDR3 DNA stays, 57 bases, in frame from base 1. At the junction V is shortened by 1 base and J by 1 base; bases outside the gene matches: 4. The TCR comes from a woman aged 45-65 years in good health and CMV-seronegative. The specimen was PBMCs. The chain couples TRBV12-5 to TRBJ2-2; 15 middle bases align to TRBD2. The encoded CDR3 is CASGLGKGLAGGNTGELFF. The sequence in DNA is TGTGCTAGTGGTTTGGGGAAGGGACTAGCGGGGGGGAACACCGGGGAGCTGTTTTTT.